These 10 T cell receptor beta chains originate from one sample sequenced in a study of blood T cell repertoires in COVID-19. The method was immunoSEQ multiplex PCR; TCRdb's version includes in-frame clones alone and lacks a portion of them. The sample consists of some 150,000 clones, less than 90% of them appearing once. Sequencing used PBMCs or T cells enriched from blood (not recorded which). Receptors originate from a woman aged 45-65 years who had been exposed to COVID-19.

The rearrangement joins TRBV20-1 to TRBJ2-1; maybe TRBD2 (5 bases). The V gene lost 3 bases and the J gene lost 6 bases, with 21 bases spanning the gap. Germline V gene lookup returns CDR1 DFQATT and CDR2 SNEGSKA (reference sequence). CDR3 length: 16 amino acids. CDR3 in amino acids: CSASTEDLYETNEQFF. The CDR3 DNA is TGCAGTGCTAGTACGGAGGACTTATACGAGACCAATGAGCAGTTCTTC.

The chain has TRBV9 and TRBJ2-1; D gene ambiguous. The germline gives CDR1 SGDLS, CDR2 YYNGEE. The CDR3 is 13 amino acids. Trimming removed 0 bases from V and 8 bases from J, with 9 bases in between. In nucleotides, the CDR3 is TGTGCCAGCAGCGTAGTGCCCCGGGATGAGCAGTTCTTC. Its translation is CASSVVPRDEQFF.

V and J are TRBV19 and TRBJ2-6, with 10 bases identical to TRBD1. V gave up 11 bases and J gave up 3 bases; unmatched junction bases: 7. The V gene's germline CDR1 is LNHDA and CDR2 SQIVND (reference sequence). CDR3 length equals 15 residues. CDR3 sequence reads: CAGGTGVDGANVLTF. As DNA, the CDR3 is TGTGCCGGAGGGACAGGGGTGGATGGGGCCAACGTCCTGACTTTC.

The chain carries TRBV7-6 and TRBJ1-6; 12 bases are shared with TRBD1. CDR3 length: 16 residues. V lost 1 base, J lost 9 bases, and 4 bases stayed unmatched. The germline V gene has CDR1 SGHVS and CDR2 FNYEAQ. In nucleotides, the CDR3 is TGTGCCAGCAGCTTAGACGGGACAGGGGGCGGTTCACCCCTCCACTTT. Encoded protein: CASSLDGTGGGSPLHF.

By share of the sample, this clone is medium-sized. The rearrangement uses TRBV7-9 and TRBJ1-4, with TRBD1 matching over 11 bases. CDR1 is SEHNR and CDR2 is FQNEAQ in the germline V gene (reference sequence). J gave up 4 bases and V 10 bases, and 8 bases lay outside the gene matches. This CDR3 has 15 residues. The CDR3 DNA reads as TGTGCCACGAGGACAGGGGGCGCCTTTAATGAAAAACTGTTTTTT. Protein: CATRTGGAFNEKLFF.

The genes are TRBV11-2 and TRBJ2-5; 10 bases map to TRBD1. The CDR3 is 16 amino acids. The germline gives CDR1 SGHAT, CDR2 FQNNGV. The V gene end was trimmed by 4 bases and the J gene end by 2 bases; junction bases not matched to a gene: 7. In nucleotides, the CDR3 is TGTGCCAGCAGCTCCGGACAGGGGGTTTTTCAAGAGACCCAGTACTTC. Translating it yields CASSSGQGVFQETQYF.

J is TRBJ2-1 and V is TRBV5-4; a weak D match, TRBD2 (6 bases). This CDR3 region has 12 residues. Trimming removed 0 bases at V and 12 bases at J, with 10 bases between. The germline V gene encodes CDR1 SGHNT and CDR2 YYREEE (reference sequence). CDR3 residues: CASSLERGAQFF. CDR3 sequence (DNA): TGTGCCAGCAGCTTGGAGCGCGGGGCGCAGTTCTTC.

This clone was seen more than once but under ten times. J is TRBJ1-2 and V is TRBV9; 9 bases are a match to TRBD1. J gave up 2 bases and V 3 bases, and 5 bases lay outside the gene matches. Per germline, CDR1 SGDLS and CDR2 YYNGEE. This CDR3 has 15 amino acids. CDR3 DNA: TGTGCCAGCAGCGGAAGGACAGGGGTGAACTATGGCTACACCTTC. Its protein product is CASSGRTGVNYGYTF.

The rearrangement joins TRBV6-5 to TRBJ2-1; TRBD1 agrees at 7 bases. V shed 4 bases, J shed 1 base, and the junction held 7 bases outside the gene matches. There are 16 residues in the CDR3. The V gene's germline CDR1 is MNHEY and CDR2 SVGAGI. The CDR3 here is CASSSPQGVSYNEQFF. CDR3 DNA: TGTGCCAGCAGTTCTCCCCAGGGGGTTTCCTACAATGAGCAGTTCTTC.

DNA for the CDR3: TGTGCCAGCAGCCCGGGACAGGGGAAGGGCACTGAAGCTTTCTTT. Encoded protein: CASSPGQGKGTEAFF. The genes are TRBV11-3 and TRBJ1-1; 10 bases are a match to TRBD1. The CDR3 is 15 amino acids. Germline trimming cut 5 bases from V and 4 bases from J; bases unmatched to any gene: 7. From germline, CDR1 is SGHNT and CDR2 YENEEA.